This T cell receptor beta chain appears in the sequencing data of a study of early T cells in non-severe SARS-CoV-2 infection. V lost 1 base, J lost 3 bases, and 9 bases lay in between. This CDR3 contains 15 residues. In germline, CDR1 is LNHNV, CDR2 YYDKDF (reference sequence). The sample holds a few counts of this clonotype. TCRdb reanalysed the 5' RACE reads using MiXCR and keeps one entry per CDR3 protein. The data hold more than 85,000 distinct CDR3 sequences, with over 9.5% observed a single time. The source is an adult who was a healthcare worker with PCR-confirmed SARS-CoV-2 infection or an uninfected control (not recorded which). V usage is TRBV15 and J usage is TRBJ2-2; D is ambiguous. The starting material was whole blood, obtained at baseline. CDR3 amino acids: CATSRGGPYTGELFF. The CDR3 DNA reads TGTGCCACCAGCAGAGGCGGACCCTACACCGGGGAGCTGTTTTTT. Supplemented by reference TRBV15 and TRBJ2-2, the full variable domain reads DAMVIQNPRYQVTQFGKPVTLSCSQTLNHNVMYWYQQKSSQAPKLLFHYYDKDFNNEADTPDNFQSRRPNTSFCFLDIRSPGLGDTAMYLCATSRGGPYTGELFFGEGSRLTVL.